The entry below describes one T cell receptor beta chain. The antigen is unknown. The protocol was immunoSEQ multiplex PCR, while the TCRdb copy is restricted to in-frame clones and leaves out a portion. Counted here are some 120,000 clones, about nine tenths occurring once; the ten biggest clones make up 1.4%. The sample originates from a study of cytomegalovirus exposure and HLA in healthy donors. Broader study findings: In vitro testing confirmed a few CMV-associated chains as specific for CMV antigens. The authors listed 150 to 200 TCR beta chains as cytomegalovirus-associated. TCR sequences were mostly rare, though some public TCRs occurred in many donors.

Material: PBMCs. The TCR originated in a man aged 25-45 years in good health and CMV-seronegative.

CDR3 nucleotides: TGTGCCAGCAGCTTAGGGCTAGCGGGAGGGTCAGATACGCAGTATTTT. Protein sequence: CASSLGLAGGSDTQYF. The chain employs TRBV11-2 and TRBJ2-3; TRBD2 agrees at 12 bases. J gave up 4 bases and V 1 base, and 3 bases lay outside the gene matches. CDR1 and CDR2 (germline): SGHAT, FQNNGV. The CDR3 spans 16 residues.